The source of this T cell receptor (beta chain) is a study of PD-1 blockade in classical Hodgkin lymphoma. Some clones are missing from TCRdb's copy, which holds only in-frame ones; the method was immunoSEQ multiplex PCR. This table holds approximately 100,000 clones, about 89% found once. CDR3 length: 13 amino acids. V lost 3 bases, J lost 7 bases, and 7 bases lay in between. Germline CDR1 MDHEN, CDR2 SYDVKM. General study findings and limits: Partial responders and progressors had significantly lower baseline TCR diversity. By C4D1, diversity of CD4+ TCRs had risen significantly, whereas that of CD8+ TCRs had not.

The patients all showed relapse after autologous stem cell transplantation, while their brentuximab vedotin exposure varied. Concerning this clone itself: What it binds is unknown.

The source was peripheral blood mononuclear cells (PBMCs), collected before the second cycle of nivolumab. The source of this sequence is a human donor with classical Hodgkin lymphoma. The chain has TRBV28 and TRBJ1-6; D is undetermined. DNA of the CDR3: TGTGCCAGCAGTTTGGGTTCAAATTCACCCCTCCACTTT. This translates into CASSLGSNSPLHF.